Sequencing of this T cell receptor (beta chain) was carried out in a study of blood T cell repertoires in COVID-19. Only in-frame clones appear in the TCRdb table, and some are missing; sequencing was by immunoSEQ multiplex PCR. The sample includes about 370,000 clones, 85% to 90% of them seen just once. Germline CDR1 reads LGHDT; CDR2 reads YNNKEL (reference sequence). The V gene lost 4 bases and the J gene lost 3 bases, with 13 bases spanning the gap. The CDR3 length is 15 residues. This chain joins TRBV3-1 (or the pseudogene TRBV3-2) and TRBJ2-1; D may be TRBD1 (5 bases). The source of this sequence is a man aged 18 to 30 who had recovered from COVID-19. Sequenced input: PBMCs or T cells enriched from blood (not recorded which). The CDR3, as DNA: TGTGCCAGCAGCCTCTCTATGGACAACTACAATGAGCAGTTCTTC. It encodes CASSLSMDNYNEQFF.